This T cell receptor (beta chain) originates from a study of untreated major depressive disorder. Regarding the study as a whole: CD4+ T cells from depressed patients used TRBV05-01 (Vbeta 5.1) more often than controls.

Every depressed patient was matched in pairs with a non-depressed control on sex, age, current smoking status and body mass index. Patients had taken no psychiatric medication, including antidepressants, for at least 8 weeks before enrollment. Concerning this clone itself: Its antigen is unknown.

J lost 4 bases, V lost 4 bases, and 7 bases had no gene match. The length of the CDR3 is 15 residues. TCRdb's copy holds only in-frame clones and misses some; the assay was immunoSEQ multiplex PCR. The repertoire has roughly 13,000 clones, 80% to 95% of them found once; the top ten carry about 0.82%. The clonotype was recovered from a man aged 25-45 years with major depressive disorder. J is TRBJ1-2 and V is TRBV23-1; TRBD1 agrees at 9 bases. TRBV23-1 has ORF status, its function being uncertain. Sequencing was done on a sample of CD4+ T cells from PBMCs. In nucleotides, the CDR3 is TGCGCCAGCAGTCGGACAGGGGAGAGACCCTATGGCTACACCTTC. It codes for CASSRTGERPYGYTF.